The T cell receptor beta chain described here comes from a study of T cell repertoires in cytomegalovirus infection. Concerning this clonotype: What it recognizes is unknown.

TCRdb fed the reads into MiXCR, producing one record per CDR3 protein. The profile shows around 58,000 distinct CDR3 sequences, roughly a fifth of them singletons. The CDR3 totals 16 residues. V shed 5 bases and J shed 6 bases, with 22 bases lying between them. The V gene's germline CDR1 is SEHNR and CDR2 FQNEAQ (reference sequence). This chain uses TRBV7-9 with TRBJ1-2; the D is unclear. The input for sequencing was CD8+ T cells from cultured PBMCs, taken from culture after CMV antigen stimulation. This TCR derives from a human donor in good health (CMV status not recorded). Some clones in this sample may be carry-over from other donors' samples. The CDR3 bases are TGTGCCAGCAGCCTCCACCCTGGACCCGTGCGGGATGGCTACACCTTC. It specifies CASSLHPGPVRDGYTF. Variable domain in full (rest from reference TRBV7-9 and TRBJ1-2): DTGVSQNPRHKITKRGQNVTFRCDPISEHNRLYWYRQTLGQGPEFLTYFQNEAQLEKSRLLSDRFSAERPKGSFSTLEIQRTEQGDSAMYLCASSLHPGPVRDGYTFGSGTRLTVV.